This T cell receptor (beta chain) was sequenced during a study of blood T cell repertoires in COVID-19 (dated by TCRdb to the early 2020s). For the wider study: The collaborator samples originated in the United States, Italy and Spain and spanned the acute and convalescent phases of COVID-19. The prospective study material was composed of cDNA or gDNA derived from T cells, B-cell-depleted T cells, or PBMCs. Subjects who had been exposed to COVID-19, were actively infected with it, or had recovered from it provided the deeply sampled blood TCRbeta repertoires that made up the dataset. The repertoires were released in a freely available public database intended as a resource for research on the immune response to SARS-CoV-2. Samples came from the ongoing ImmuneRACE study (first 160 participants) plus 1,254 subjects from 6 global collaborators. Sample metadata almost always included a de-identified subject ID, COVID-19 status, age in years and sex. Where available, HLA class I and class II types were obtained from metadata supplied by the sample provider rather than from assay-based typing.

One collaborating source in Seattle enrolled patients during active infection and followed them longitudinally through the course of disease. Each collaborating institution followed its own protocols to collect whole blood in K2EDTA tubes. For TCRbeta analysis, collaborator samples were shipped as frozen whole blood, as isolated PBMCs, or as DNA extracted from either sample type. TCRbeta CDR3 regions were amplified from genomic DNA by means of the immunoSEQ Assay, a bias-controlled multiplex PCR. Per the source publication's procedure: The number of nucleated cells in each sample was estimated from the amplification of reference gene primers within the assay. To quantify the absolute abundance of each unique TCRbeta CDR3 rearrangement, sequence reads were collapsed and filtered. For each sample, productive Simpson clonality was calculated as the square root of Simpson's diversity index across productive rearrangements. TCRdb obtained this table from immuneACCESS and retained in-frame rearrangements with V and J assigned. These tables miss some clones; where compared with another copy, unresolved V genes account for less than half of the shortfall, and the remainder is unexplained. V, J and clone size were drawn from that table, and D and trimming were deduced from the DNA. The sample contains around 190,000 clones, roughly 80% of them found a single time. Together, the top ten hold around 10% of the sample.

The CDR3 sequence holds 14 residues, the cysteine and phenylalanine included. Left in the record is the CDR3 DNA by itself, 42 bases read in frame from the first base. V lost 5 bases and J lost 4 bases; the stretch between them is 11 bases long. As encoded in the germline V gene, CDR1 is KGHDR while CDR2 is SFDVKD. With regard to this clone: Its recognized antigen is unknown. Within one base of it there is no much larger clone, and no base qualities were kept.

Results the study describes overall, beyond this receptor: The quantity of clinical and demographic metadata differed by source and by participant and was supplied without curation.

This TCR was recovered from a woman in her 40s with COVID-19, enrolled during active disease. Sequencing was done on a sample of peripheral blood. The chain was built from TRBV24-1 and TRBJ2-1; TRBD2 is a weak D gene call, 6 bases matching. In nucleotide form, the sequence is TGTGCCACCAGTGGCCTAGCGCCGTACAATGAGCAGTTCTTC. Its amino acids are CATSGLAPYNEQFF.